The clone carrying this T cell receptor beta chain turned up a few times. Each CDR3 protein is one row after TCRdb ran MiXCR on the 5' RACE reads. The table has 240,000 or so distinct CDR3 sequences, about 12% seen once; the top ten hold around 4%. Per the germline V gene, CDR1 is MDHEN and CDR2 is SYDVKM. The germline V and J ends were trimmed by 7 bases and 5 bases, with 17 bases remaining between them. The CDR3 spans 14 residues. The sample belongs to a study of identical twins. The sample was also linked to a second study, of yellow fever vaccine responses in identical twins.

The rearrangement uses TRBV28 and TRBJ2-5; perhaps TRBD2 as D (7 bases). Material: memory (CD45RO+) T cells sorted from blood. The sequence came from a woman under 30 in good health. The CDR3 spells CASTSGGPWETQYF. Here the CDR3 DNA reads TGTGCCAGCACGTCCGGGGGGCCATGGGAGACCCAGTACTTC.